The 24 T cell receptor beta chains reported below all come from one sample, sequenced in a study of vaccination effects on CD4 cells after COVID-19. Isolating CD4+ T cells followed approximately nine days of culture. These receptors are not linked to any known antigen. The table came from immunoSEQ multiplex PCR; TCRdb's copy has only in-frame clones and leaves some out. In the table there are roughly 48,000 clones, about 67% of which are singletons. Sample: CD4+ T cells from PBMCs cultured without peptide, taken before COVID-19 vaccination. These receptors came from a human donor who received a COVID-19 vaccine.

V usage is TRBV11-2 and J usage is TRBJ1-2; D not certain. V lost 5 bases and J lost 0, with 10 bases in between. The CDR3 sequence is 14 residues long. In germline, CDR1 is SGHAT, CDR2 FQNNGV. The DNA of the CDR3 is TGTGCCAGCAGCCCCCAGTCTACTAACTATGGCTACACCTTC. Amino acids: CASSPQSTNYGYTF.

The chain links TRBV30 to TRBJ2-1; TRBD2 matches 11 bases. Unmatched junction bases numbered 7, after V lost 5 bases and J lost 4 bases. Per the germline V gene, CDR1 is GTSNPN and CDR2 is SVGIG (reference sequence). The CDR3 loop spans 15 amino acids. The CDR3 DNA is TGTGCCTGGGCCAGACTAGCGGGAACATACAATGAGCAGTTCTTC. Its translation is CAWARLAGTYNEQFF.

The CDR3 loop reads CASSQDLAGDQPQHF. CDR3 sequence (DNA): TGCGCCAGCAGCCAAGATCTCGCGGGGGATCAGCCCCAGCATTTT. The chain joins TRBV4-3 to TRBJ1-5, with D possibly TRBD1 on 5 matching bases. The CDR3 contains 15 residues. V was cut by 0 bases and J by 5 bases, with 11 bases left in between. The germline gives CDR1 LGHNA, CDR2 YSLEER.

V and J are TRBV6-5 and TRBJ2-1, with TRBD2 identical over 7 bases. The CDR3 runs 12 residues. The ends lost 2 bases at V and 10 bases at J; junction bases unmatched: 2. Germline CDR1 and CDR2: MNHEY and SVGAGI. CDR3 region: CASSYGSGEQFF. The DNA for the CDR3 is TGTGCCAGCAGTTACGGTAGCGGGGAGCAGTTCTTC.

The chain has TRBV5-1 and TRBJ2-3; possible D gene TRBD2, 5 bases. CDR1 and CDR2 from the germline V gene are SGHRS and YFSETQ. The CDR3 covers 15 residues. Trimming pared 0 bases from V and 3 bases from J, leaving 11 bases between. This CDR3 reads CASSLAGSFTDTQYF. CDR3 nucleotide sequence: TGCGCCAGCAGCTTGGCGGGATCCTTTACAGATACGCAGTATTTT.

The count of this clone is one. The V gene is TRBV7-9, the J gene TRBJ2-7; 13 bases align to TRBD2. V was pared by 0 bases and J by 5 bases, with 7 bases of the junction left unmatched. Germline V gene data show CDR1 as SEHNR and CDR2 as FQNEAQ (reference sequence). This CDR3 is built from 17 residues. Written as DNA, the CDR3 is TGTGCCAGCAGCTTAGCGGGGACTAGCGGGACTTTGAACGAGCAGTACTTC. Translating gives CASSLAGTSGTLNEQYF.

The chain couples TRBV10-3 to TRBJ2-3, with 8 positions matching TRBD1. Germline values: CDR1 ENHRY, CDR2 SYGVKD. Trimming cost V 3 bases and J 4 bases; bases outside gene matches: 6. The length of the CDR3 is 15 residues. The CDR3 nucleotides are TGTGCCATCAGTGACGGACAGGGATCGGCAGATACGCAGTATTTT. The encoded protein is CAISDGQGSADTQYF.

The V and J genes are TRBV12-3 or TRBV12-4 and TRBJ2-7; D is unclear. The CDR3 is 11 amino acids. The V end was cut by 6 bases, the J end by 3 bases, with 6 bases between. In nucleotides, the CDR3 is TGTGCCAGCAGCTCCAACTACGAGCAGTACTTC. Translating gives CASSSNYEQYF.

This chain links TRBV6-5 with TRBJ2-1; TRBD1 aligns across 10 bases. CDR1 and CDR2 from the germline V gene are MNHEY and SVGAGI. V dropped 6 bases and J dropped 8; count of bases not matched to a gene: 7. CDR3 length equals 14 residues. Written as DNA, the CDR3 is TGTGCCAGCAGGAAGCGACAGGGGGCTGATGAGCAGTTCTTC. This sequence encodes CASRKRQGADEQFF.

A note on this clone: Its ends do not fully match the called genes, so a read error is possible. The V call is TRBV5-6, the J call TRBJ2-7; tentatively, D is TRBD1 (6 bases). This CDR3 has 16 residues. CDR1 and CDR2 (germline): SGHDT, YYEEEE. CDR3 DNA: TGTGCCAGCAGCTTGGGCCAGCCCGGGACCAAAAATTACAGGGATTTC. Translation gives CASSLGQPGTKNYRDF.

CDR3 residues: CASSPGAGTGELFF. For the CDR3, the DNA is TGCGCCAGCAGCCCTGGAGCGGGCACCGGGGAGCTGTTTTTT. The rearrangement uses TRBV5-1 and TRBJ2-2, with D tentatively TRBD2 (6 bases). Germline V lookup: CDR1 SGHRS, CDR2 YFSETQ. The CDR3 spans 14 residues. Trimming stripped 4 bases from V and 4 bases from J, with 11 bases between. Combining the CDR3 with reference TRBV5-1 and TRBJ2-2 gives the whole variable domain KAGVTQTPRYLIKTRGQQVTLSCSPISGHRSVSWYQQTPGQGLQFLFEYFSETQRNKGNFPGRFSGRQFSNSRSEMNVSTLELGDSALYLCASSPGAGTGELFFGEGSRLTVL.

V usage is TRBV6-2 or TRBV6-3 and J usage is TRBJ2-7; unclear D gene. V lost 7 bases to trimming and J lost 1 base, with 11 bases between them. The CDR3 has 13 residues. From germline, CDR1 is MNHEY and CDR2 SVGEGT. This chain's CDR3 is CASNPGRSYEQYF. CDR3 coding DNA: TGTGCCAGCAACCCGGGCAGATCCTACGAGCAGTACTTC.

The chain joins TRBV19 to TRBJ2-5, with 12 bases lining up with TRBD1. There are 15 residues in the CDR3. Germline trimming cut 4 bases from V and 4 bases from J; bases unmatched to any gene: 4. From germline, CDR1 is LNHDA and CDR2 SQIVND (reference sequence). CDR3 sequence: CASSTGTGGRETQYF. CDR3 nucleotides: TGTGCCAGTAGTACCGGGACAGGGGGCCGAGAGACCCAGTACTTC.

CDR3 nucleotide sequence: TGTGCCAGCAGCCGTGGGACCCGAGATTCACCCCTCCACTTT. The encoded protein is CASSRGTRDSPLHF. The chain has TRBV5-8 and TRBJ1-6; possible D gene TRBD1, 5 bases. Germline V CDR1 and CDR2: SGHTS, YDEGEE. The CDR3 totals 14 residues. The germline V and J ends were trimmed by 4 bases and 8 bases, with 13 bases remaining between them.

The rearrangement uses TRBV10-3 and TRBJ1-1; unclear D gene. Germline V gene sequence: CDR1 ENHRY, CDR2 SYGVKD. The V end lost 3 bases, the J end lost 2 bases, and 10 bases lay between the germline ends. This CDR3 comprises 14 residues. The CDR3 here is CAISDHMFNTEAFF. CDR3 DNA sequence: TGTGCCATCAGTGATCACATGTTTAACACTGAAGCTTTCTTT.

The chain has TRBV27 and TRBJ2-5; 9 bases are shared with TRBD1. The V gene end was trimmed by 6 bases and the J gene end by 2 bases; junction bases not matched to a gene: 7. The CDR3 contains 15 residues. The germline V gene has CDR1 MNHEY and CDR2 SMNVEV (reference sequence). The CDR3 region is CASSRDRAIQETQYF. The CDR3 DNA sequence: TGTGCCAGCAGCCGGGACAGGGCAATTCAAGAGACCCAGTACTTC.

V usage is TRBV6-5 and J usage is TRBJ2-1; 11 positions agree with TRBD2. CDR1 and CDR2 (germline): MNHEY, SVGAGI. This CDR3 has 14 residues. The trim removed 6 bases at V and 4 bases at J, leaving 2 bases unmatched. CDR3 in DNA: TGTGCCAGCAGACGACTAGCGGGGTACAATGAGCAGTTCTTC. Amino acids: CASRRLAGYNEQFF.

This clone was picked up a small number of times. V and J are TRBV25-1 and TRBJ2-7, with a tentative D call TRBD2 (6 bases). V was cut by 4 bases and J by 9 bases, with 13 bases left in between. This CDR3 has 12 residues. In germline, CDR1 is MGHDK, CDR2 SYGVNS. Here the CDR3 reads CASSGNVGGQYF. The CDR3 nucleotides are TGTGCCAGCAGTGGAAATGTGGGGGGGCAGTACTTC.

The V gene is TRBV6-1, the J gene TRBJ2-5; D gene uncertain. Trimming removed 2 bases from V and 5 bases from J, with 15 bases in between. The CDR3 loop spans 15 amino acids. Germline CDR1 and CDR2: MNHNS and SASEGT. The CDR3 nucleotides read TGTGCCAGCAGTGAACTTGCTACAAGGTCGGAGACCCAGTACTTC. It specifies CASSELATRSETQYF.

The rearrangement joins TRBV4-2 to TRBJ2-6, with D tentatively TRBD2 (6 bases). The CDR3 spans 17 residues. Looked up from germline, CDR1 is LGHNA and CDR2 is YNFKEQ. With 0 bases removed from V and 1 base from J, the gap between germline ends came to 10 bases. The CDR3 region has the DNA TGTGCCAGCAGCCAAGATCGTGGAGGGTCTGGGGCCAACGTCCTGACTTTC. Translated, it gives CASSQDRGGSGANVLTF.

This chain links TRBV5-5 with TRBJ2-7; TRBD2 matches at 7 bases. The CDR3 is 14 residues long. Looked up from germline, CDR1 is SGHKS and CDR2 is YYEKEE (reference sequence). The V gene end was trimmed by 4 bases and the J gene end by 5 bases; junction bases not matched to a gene: 9. The CDR3 coding sequence is TGTGCCAGCAGCGCCGGACTAGGTGTAAACGAGCAGTACTTC. Protein: CASSAGLGVNEQYF.

This sequence joins TRBV5-1 and TRBJ2-3; TRBD1 is a possible D gene (5 bases). The CDR3 sequence is 15 residues long. Germline V lookup: CDR1 SGHRS, CDR2 YFSETQ. V shed 4 bases and J shed 3 bases, with 15 bases lying between them. CDR3 residues: CASSPAQGGTDTQYF. For the CDR3, the DNA is TGCGCCAGCAGCCCGGCCCAGGGTGGAACAGATACGCAGTATTTT.

This chain links TRBV5-4 with TRBJ2-3, with TRBD1 matching over 7 bases. Germline V gives CDR1 SGHNT, CDR2 YYREEE (reference sequence). The V and J ends lost 4 bases and 0 bases, in that order; junction bases with no gene match: 2. The CDR3 sequence is 14 residues long. CDR3: CASSATGSTDTQYF. DNA for the CDR3: TGTGCCAGCAGCGCGACAGGGAGCACAGATACGCAGTATTTT.

The gene calls are TRBV25-1 and TRBJ2-4; possibly TRBD1 for D (6 bases). Trimming removed 3 bases at V and 0 bases at J, with 18 bases between. The CDR3 length is 18 residues. Germline-derived CDR1 and CDR2 are MGHDK and SYGVNS. CDR3 in DNA: TGTGCCAGCAGTGATGGACAGTTCCATTCCCTAGCCAAAAACATTCAGTACTTC. It translates to CASSDGQFHSLAKNIQYF.